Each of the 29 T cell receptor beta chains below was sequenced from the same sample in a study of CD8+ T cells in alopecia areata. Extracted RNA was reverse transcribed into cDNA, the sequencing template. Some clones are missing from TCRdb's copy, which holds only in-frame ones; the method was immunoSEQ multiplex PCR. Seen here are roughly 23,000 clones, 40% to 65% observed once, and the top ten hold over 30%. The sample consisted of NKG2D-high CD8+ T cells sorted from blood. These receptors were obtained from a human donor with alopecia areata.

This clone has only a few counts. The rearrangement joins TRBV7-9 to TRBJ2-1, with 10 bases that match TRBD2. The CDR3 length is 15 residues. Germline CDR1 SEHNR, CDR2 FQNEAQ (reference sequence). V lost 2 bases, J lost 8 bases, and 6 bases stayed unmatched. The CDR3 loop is CASSLSPSGSYEQFF. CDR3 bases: TGTGCCAGCAGCTTATCCCCTAGCGGGAGCTATGAGCAGTTCTTC.

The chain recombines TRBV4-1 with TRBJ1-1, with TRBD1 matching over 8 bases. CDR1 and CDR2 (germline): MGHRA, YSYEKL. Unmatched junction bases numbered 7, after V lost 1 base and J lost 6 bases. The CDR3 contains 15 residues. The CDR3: CASSQGPTGGPEAFF. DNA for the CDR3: TGCGCCAGCAGCCAAGGTCCCACAGGGGGACCTGAAGCTTTCTTT.

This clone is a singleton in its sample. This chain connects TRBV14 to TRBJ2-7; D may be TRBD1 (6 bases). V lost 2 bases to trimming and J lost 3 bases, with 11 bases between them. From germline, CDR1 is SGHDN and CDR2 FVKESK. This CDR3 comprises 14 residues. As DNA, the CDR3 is TGTGCCAGCAGCCAAAATGTCAGGGGCTACGAGCAGTACTTC. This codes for CASSQNVRGYEQYF.

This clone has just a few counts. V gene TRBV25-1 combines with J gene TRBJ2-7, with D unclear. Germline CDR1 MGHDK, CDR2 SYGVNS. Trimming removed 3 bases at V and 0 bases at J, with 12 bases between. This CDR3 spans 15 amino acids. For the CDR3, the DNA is TGTGCCAGCAGTGACCCCCAAAGGAGCTCCTACGAGCAGTACTTC. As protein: CASSDPQRSSYEQYF.

This CDR3 reads CASSQGDPPGYEQYF. For the CDR3, the DNA is TGCGCCAGCAGCCAAGGGGACCCCCCGGGCTACGAGCAGTACTTC. The chain couples TRBV4-1 to TRBJ2-7, with D tentatively TRBD1 or TRBD2 (5 bases each). Between the trimmed V and J ends, which lost 1 base and 3 bases, there was a span of 13 bases. From germline, CDR1 is MGHRA and CDR2 YSYEKL. This CDR3 has 15 residues.

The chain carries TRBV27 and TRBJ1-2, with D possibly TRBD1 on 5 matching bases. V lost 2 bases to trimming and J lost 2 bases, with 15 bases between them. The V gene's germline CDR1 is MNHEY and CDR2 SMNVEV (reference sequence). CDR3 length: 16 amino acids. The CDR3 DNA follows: TGTGCCAGCAGTTTAAACCCGGCGGCAGGGAACTATGGCTACACCTTC. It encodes CASSLNPAAGNYGYTF.

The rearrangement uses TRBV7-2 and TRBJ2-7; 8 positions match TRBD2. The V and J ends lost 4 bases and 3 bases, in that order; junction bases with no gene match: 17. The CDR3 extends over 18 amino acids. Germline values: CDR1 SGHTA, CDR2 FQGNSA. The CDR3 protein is CASSSGPWAGGYLYEQYF. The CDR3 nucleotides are TGTGCCAGCAGCTCGGGCCCGTGGGCGGGAGGCTACCTCTACGAGCAGTACTTC.

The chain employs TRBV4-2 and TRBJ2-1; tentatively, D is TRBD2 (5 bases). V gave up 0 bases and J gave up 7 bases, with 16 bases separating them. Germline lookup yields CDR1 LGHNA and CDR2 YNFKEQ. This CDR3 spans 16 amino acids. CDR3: CASSQEEGLAYNEQFF. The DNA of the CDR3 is TGTGCCAGCAGCCAAGAAGAAGGACTCGCGTATAATGAGCAGTTCTTC.

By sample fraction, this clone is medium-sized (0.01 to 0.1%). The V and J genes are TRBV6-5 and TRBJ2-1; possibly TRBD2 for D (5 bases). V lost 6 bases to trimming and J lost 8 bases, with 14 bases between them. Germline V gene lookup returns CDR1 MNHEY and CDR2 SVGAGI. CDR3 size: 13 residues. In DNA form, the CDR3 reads TGTGCCAGCAGCTCACCGGGGAGCGATGAGCAGTTCTTC. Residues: CASSSPGSDEQFF.

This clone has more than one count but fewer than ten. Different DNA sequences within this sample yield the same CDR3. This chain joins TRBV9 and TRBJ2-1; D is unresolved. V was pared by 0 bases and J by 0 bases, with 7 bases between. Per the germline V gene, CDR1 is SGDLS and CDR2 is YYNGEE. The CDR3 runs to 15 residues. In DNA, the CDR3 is TGTGCCAGCAGCGTAGGTCGTAGCTCCTACAATGAGCAGTTCTTC. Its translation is CASSVGRSSYNEQFF. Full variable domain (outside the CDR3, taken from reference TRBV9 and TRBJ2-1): DSGVTQTPKHLITATGQRVTLRCSPRSGDLSVYWYQQSLDQGLQFLIQYYNGEERAKGNILERFSAQQFPDLHSELNLSSLELGDSALYFCASSVGRSSYNEQFFGPGTRLTVL.

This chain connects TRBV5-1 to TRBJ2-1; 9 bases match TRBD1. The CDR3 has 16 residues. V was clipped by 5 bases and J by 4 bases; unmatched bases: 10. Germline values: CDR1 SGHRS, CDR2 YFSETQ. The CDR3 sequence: CASSKEPGQGYNEQFF. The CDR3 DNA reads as TGCGCCAGCAGTAAAGAACCGGGACAGGGTTACAATGAGCAGTTCTTC. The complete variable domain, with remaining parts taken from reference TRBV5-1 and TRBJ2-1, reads KAGVTQTPRYLIKTRGQQVTLSCSPISGHRSVSWYQQTPGQGLQFLFEYFSETQRNKGNFPGRFSGRQFSNSRSEMNVSTLELGDSALYLCASSKEPGQGYNEQFFGPGTRLTVL.

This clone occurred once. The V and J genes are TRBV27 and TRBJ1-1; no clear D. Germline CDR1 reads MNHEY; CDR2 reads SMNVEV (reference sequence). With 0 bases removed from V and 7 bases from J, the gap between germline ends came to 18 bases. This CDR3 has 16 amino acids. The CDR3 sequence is CASSLSPMGAALEAFF. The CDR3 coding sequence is TGTGCCAGCAGTTTATCTCCGATGGGCGCCGCACTTGAAGCTTTCTTT.

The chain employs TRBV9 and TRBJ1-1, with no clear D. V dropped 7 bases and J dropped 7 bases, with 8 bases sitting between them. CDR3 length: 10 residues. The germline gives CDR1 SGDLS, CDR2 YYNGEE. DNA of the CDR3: TGTGCCAGCCTCCGGATTGAAGCTTTCTTT. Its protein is CASLRIEAFF. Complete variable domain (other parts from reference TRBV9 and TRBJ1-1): DSGVTQTPKHLITATGQRVTLRCSPRSGDLSVYWYQQSLDQGLQFLIQYYNGEERAKGNILERFSAQQFPDLHSELNLSSLELGDSALYFCASLRIEAFFGQGTRLTVV.

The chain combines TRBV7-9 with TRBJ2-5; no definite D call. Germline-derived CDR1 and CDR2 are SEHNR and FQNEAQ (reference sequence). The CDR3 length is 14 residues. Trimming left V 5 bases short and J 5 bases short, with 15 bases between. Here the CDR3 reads CASSRLVGRETQYF. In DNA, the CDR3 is TGTGCCAGCAGCCGCTTAGTGGGAAGGGAGACCCAGTACTTC.

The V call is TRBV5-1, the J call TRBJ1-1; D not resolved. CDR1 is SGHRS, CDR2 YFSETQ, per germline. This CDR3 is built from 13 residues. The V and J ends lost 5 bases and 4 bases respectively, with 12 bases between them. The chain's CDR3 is CASREEPGTEAFF. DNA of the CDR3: TGCGCCAGCAGGGAAGAACCGGGCACTGAAGCTTTCTTT.

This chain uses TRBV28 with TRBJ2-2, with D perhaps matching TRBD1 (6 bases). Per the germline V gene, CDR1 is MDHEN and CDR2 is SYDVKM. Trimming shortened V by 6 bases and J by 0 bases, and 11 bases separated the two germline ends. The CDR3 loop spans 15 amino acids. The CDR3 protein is CASSRTASNTGELFF. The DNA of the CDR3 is TGTGCCAGCAGCCGGACAGCCTCGAACACCGGGGAGCTGTTTTTT.

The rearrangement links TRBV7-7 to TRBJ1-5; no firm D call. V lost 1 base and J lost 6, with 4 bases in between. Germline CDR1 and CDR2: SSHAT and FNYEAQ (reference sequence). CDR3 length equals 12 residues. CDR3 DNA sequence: TGTGCCAGCAGCTTAGGTGGTCAGCCCCAGCATTTT. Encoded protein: CASSLGGQPQHF.

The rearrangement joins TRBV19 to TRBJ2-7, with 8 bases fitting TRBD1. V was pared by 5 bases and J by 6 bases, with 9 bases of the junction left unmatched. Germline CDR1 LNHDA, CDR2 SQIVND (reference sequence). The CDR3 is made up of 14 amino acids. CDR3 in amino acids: CASSPGQGPSEQYF. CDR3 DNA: TGTGCCAGTAGTCCAGGACAGGGTCCCTCCGAGCAGTACTTC. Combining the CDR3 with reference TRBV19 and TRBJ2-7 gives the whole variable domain DGGITQSPKYLFRKEGQNVTLSCEQNLNHDAMYWYRQDPGQGLRLIYYSQIVNDFQKGDIAEGYSVSREKKESFPLTVTSAQKNPTAFYLCASSPGQGPSEQYFGPGTRLTVT.

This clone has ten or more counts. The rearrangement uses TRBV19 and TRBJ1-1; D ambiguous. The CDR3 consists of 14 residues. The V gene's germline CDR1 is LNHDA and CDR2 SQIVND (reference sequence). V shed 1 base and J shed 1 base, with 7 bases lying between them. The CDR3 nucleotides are TGTGCCAGTAGTATAGGGCAGTCGAACACTGAAGCTTTCTTT. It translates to CASSIGQSNTEAFF.

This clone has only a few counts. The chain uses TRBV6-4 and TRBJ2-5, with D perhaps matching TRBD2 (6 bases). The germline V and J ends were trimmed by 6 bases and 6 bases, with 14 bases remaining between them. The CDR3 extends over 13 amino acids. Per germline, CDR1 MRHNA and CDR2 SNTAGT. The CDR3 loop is CASSQGAGKTQYF. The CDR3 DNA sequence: TGTGCCAGCAGCCAGGGTGCGGGAAAGACCCAGTACTTC.

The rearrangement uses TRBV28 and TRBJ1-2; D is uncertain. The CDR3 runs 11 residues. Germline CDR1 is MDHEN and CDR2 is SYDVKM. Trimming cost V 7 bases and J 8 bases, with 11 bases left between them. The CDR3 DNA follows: TGTGCCAGCACATTCGGGCTGGGCTACACCTTC. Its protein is CASTFGLGYTF.

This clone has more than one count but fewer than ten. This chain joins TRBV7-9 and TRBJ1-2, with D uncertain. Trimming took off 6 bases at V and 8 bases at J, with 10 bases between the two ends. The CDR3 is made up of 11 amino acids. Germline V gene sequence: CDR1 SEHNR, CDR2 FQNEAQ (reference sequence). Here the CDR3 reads CASSGLSGYTF. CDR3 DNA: TGTGCCAGCAGTGGGCTGTCGGGCTACACCTTC.

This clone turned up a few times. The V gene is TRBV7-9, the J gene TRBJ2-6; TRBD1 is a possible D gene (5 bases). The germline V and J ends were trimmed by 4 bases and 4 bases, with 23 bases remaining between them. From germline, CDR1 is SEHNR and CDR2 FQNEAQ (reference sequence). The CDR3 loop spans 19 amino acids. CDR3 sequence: CASSSRVKNLFRGANVLTF. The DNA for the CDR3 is TGTGCCAGCAGCTCCAGGGTTAAAAACCTCTTTAGGGGGGCCAACGTCCTGACTTTC. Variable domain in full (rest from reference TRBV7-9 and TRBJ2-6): DTGVSQNPRHKITKRGQNVTFRCDPISEHNRLYWYRQTLGQGPEFLTYFQNEAQLEKSRLLSDRFSAERPKGSFSTLEIQRTEQGDSAMYLCASSSRVKNLFRGANVLTFGAGSRLTVL.

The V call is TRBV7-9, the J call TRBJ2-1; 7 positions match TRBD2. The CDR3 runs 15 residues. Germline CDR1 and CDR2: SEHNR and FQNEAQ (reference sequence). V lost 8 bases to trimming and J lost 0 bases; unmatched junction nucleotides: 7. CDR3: CASQGGSISYNEQFF. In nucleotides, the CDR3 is TGTGCCAGCCAGGGCGGGAGTATCTCCTACAATGAGCAGTTCTTC. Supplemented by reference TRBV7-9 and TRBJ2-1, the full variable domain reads DTGVSQNPRHKITKRGQNVTFRCDPISEHNRLYWYRQTLGQGPEFLTYFQNEAQLEKSRLLSDRFSAERPKGSFSTLEIQRTEQGDSAMYLCASQGGSISYNEQFFGPGTRLTVL.

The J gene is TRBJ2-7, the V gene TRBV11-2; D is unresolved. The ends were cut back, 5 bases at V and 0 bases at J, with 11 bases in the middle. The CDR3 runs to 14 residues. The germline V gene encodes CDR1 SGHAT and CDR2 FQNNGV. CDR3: CASSIYLSSYEQYF. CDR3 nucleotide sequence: TGTGCCAGCAGCATCTACCTGAGCTCCTACGAGCAGTACTTC.

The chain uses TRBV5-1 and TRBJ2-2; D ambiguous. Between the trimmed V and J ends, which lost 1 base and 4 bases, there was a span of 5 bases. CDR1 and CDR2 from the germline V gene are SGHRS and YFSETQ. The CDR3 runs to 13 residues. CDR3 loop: CASSLPTTGELFF. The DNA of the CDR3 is TGCGCCAGCAGCTTGCCGACCACCGGGGAGCTGTTTTTT.

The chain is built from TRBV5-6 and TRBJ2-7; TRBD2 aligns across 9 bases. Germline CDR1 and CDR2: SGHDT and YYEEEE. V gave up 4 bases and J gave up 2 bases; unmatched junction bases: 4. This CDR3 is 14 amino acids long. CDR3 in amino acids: CASSPGTSTYEQYF. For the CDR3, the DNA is TGTGCCAGCAGCCCCGGGACTAGCACCTACGAGCAGTACTTC.

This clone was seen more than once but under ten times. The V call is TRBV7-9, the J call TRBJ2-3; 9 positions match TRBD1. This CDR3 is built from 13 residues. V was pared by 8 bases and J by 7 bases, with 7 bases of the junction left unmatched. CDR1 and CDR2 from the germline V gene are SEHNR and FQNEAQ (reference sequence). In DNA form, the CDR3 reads TGTGCCAGCCAAGGGGACAGGGAAAATACGCAGTATTTT. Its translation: CASQGDRENTQYF.

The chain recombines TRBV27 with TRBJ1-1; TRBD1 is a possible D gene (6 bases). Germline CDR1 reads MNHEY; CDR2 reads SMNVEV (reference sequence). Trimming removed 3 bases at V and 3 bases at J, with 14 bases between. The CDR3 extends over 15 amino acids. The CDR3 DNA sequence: TGTGCCAGCAGTTTTCAGGGGACTAAGTACACTGAAGCTTTCTTT. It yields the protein CASSFQGTKYTEAFF.